This T cell receptor (beta chain) was recovered during a study of technical replicates of blood from a few donors. The CDR3 contains 11 residues. CDR1 SGHDT and CDR2 YYEEEE come from the germline V gene. With 4 bases clipped from V and 11 bases from J, the junction kept 4 bases outside the gene matches. TCRdb's copy holds only in-frame clones and misses some; the assay was immunoSEQ multiplex PCR. Of about 72,000 clones in the sample, just under 97% were seen once. The source is a human donor in good health. The chain couples TRBV5-6 to TRBJ2-7, with 9 bases fitting TRBD1. The material sequenced was T cells isolated from PBMCs. CDR3 sequence reads: CASSRQGVEYF. In nucleotides, the CDR3 is TGTGCCAGCAGCAGACAGGGGGTAGAGTACTTC.